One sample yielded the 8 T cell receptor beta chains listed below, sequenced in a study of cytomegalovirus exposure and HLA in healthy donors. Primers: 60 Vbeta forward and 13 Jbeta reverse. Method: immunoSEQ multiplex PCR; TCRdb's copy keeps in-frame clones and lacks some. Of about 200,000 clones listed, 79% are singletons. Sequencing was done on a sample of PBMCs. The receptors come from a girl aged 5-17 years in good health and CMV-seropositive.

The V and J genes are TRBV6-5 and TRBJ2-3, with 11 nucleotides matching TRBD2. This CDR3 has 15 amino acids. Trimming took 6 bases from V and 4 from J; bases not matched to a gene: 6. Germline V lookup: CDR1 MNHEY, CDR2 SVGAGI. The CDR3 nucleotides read TGTGCCAGCAGGACTAGCGGGGTGTCTCCAGATACGCAGTATTTT. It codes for CASRTSGVSPDTQYF.

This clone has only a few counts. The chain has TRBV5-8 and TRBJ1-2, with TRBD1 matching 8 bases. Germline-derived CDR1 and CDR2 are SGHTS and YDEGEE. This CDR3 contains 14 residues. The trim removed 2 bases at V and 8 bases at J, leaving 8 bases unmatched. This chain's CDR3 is CASSFPGGAKGYTF. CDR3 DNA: TGTGCCAGCAGCTTCCCAGGGGGCGCGAAGGGCTACACCTTC.

The CDR3 DNA is TGCGCCAGCAGCTCGGCAGGGTCGGGCAAAAACATTCAGTACTTC. Protein product: CASSSAGSGKNIQYF. V and J are TRBV5-1 and TRBJ2-4, with D possibly matching TRBD1 (5 bases). V was pared by 3 bases and J by 3 bases, with 13 bases between. Germline lookup yields CDR1 SGHRS and CDR2 YFSETQ. This CDR3 comprises 15 residues.

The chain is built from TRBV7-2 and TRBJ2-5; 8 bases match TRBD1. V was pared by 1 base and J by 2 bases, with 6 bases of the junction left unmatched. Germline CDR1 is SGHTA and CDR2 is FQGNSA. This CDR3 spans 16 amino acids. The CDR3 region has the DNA TGTGCCAGCAGCTTAGGGTCAGGACAGGGACAAGAGACCCAGTACTTC. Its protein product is CASSLGSGQGQETQYF.

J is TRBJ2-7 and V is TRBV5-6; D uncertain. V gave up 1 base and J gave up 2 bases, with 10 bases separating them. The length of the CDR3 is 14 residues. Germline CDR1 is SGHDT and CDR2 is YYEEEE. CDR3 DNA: TGTGCCAGCAGCTTGAAAGCTTCAACCTACGAGCAGTACTTC. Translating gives CASSLKASTYEQYF. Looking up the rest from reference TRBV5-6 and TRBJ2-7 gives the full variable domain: DAGVTQSPTHLIKTRGQQVTLRCSPKSGHDTVSWYQQALGQGPQFIFQYYEEEERQRGNFPDRFSGHQFPNYSSELNVNALLLGDSALYLCASSLKASTYEQYFGPGTRLTVT.

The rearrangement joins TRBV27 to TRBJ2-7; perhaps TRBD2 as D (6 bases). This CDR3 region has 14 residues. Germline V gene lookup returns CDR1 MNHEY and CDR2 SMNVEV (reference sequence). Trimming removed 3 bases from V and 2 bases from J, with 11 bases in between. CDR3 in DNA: TGTGCCAGCAGTTTGGGACTGACCACCTACGAGCAGTACTTC. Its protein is CASSLGLTTYEQYF.

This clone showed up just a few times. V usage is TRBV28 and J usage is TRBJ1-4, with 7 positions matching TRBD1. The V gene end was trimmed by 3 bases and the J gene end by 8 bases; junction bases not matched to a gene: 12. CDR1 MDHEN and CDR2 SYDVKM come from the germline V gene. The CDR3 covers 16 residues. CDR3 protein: CASSLAWTGYGEKLFF. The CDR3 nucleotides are TGTGCCAGCAGTTTGGCCTGGACAGGATACGGAGAAAAACTGTTTTTT.

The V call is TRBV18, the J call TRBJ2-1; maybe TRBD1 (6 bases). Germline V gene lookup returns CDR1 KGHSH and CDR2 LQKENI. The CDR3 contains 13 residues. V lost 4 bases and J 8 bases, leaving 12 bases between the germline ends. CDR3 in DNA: TGTGCCAGCTCACTCAAGACAGGTCATGAGCAGTTCTTC. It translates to CASSLKTGHEQFF. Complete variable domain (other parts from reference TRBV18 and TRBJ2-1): NAGVMQNPRHLVRRRGQEARLRCSPMKGHSHVYWYRQLPEEGLKFMVYLQKENIIDESGMPKERFSAEFPKEGPSILRIQQVVRGDSAAYFCASSLKTGHEQFFGPGTRLTVL.